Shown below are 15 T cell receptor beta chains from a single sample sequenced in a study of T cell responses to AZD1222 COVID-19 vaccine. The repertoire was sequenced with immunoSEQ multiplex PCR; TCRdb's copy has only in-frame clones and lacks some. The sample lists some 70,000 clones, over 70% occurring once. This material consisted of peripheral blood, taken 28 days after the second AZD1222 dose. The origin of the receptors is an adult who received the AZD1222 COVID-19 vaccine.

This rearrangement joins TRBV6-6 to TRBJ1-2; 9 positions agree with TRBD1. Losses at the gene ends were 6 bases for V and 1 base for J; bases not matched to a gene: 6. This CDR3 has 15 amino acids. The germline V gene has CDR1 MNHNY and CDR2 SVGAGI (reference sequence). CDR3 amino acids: CASSEPGQGNYGYTF. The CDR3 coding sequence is TGTGCCAGCAGCGAACCGGGACAGGGTAACTATGGCTACACCTTC.

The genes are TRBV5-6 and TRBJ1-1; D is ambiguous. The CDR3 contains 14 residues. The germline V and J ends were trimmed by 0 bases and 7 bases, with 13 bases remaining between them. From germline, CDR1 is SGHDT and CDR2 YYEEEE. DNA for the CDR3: TGTGCCAGCAGCTTGGAACAAGCAGAGATTGAAGCTTTCTTT. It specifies CASSLEQAEIEAFF.

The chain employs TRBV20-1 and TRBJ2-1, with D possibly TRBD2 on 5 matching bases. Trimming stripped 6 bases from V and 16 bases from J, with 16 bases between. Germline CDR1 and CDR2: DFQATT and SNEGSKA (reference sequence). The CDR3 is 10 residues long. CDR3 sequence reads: CSAAVRTPFF. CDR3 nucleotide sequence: TGCAGTGCCGCAGTAAGGACTCCTTTCTTC.

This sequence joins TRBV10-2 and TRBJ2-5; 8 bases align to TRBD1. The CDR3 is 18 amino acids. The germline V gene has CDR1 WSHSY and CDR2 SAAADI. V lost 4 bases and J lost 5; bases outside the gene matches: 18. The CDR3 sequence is CASSGSGGSAVFVETQYF. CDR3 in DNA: TGCGCCAGCAGTGGATCAGGGGGCTCTGCGGTATTTGTGGAGACCCAGTACTTC.

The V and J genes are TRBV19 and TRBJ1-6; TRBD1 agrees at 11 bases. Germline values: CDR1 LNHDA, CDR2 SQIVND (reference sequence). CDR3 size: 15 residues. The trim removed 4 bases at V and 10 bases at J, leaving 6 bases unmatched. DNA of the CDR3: TGTGCCAGTAGTACGGACAGGGGGCTCGAATCACCCCTCCACTTT. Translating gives CASSTDRGLESPLHF.

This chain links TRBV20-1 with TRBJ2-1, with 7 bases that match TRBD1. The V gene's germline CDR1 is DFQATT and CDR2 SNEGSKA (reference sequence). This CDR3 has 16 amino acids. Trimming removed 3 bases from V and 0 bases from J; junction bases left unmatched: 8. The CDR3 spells CSASRRRGSSYNEQFF. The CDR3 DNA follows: TGCAGTGCTAGTCGCCGCAGGGGGAGCTCCTACAATGAGCAGTTCTTC.

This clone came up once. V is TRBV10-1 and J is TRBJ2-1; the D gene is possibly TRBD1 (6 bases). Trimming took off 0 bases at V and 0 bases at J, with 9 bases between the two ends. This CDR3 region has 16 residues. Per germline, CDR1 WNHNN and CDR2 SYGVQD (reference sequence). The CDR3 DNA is TGCGCCAGCAGTGAGTCTCAGGGGCCCTCCTACAATGAGCAGTTCTTC. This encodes CASSESQGPSYNEQFF.

The CDR3 nucleotides are TGTGCCAGCAGGCACTGGGGGAGCAATCAGCCCCAGCATTTT. Protein sequence: CASRHWGSNQPQHF. The chain joins TRBV6-5 to TRBJ1-5, with D maybe TRBD1 (5 bases). Germline V gene sequence: CDR1 MNHEY, CDR2 SVGAGI. The CDR3 is 14 residues long. Trimming removed 6 bases from V and 1 base from J, with 10 bases in between.

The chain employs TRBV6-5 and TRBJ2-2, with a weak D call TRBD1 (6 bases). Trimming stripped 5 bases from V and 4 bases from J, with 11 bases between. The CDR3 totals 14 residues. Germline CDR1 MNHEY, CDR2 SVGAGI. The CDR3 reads CASSPQGGTGELFF. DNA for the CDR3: TGTGCCAGCAGTCCCCAAGGGGGCACCGGGGAGCTGTTTTTT.

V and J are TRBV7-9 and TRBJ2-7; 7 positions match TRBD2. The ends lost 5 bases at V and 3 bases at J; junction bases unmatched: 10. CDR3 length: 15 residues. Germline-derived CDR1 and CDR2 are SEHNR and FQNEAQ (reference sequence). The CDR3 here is CASSGGGYPFYEQYF. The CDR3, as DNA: TGTGCCAGCAGCGGCGGGGGATATCCTTTCTACGAGCAGTACTTC.

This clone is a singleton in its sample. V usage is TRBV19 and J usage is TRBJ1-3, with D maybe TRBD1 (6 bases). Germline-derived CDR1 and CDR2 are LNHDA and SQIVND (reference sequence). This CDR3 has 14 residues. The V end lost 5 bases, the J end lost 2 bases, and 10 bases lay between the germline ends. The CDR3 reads CASSPGTPGNTIYF. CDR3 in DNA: TGTGCCAGTAGTCCCGGGACACCTGGAAACACCATATATTTT.

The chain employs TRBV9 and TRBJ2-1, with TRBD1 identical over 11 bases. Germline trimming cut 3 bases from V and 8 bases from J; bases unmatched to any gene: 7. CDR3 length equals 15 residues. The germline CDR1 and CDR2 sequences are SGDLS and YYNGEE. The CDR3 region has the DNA TGTGCCAGCAGCGGATGGACAGGGGGCGGGGATGAGCAGTTCTTC. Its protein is CASSGWTGGGDEQFF.

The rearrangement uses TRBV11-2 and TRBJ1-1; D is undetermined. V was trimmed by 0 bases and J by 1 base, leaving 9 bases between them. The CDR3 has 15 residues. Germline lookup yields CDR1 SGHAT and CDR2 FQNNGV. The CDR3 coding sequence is TGTGCCAGCAGCTTAGACGCGGGATCGAACACTGAAGCTTTCTTT. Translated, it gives CASSLDAGSNTEAFF.

The CDR3 DNA is TGTGCCAGTACCCTGGTCGCAGGGGGCGCAGGTCAGCCCCAGCATTTT. Translation gives CASTLVAGGAGQPQHF. The chain employs TRBV19 and TRBJ1-5; 8 bases map to TRBD1. CDR3 length: 16 amino acids. Germline lookup yields CDR1 LNHDA and CDR2 SQIVND (reference sequence). The ends lost 7 bases at V and 6 bases at J; junction bases unmatched: 14.

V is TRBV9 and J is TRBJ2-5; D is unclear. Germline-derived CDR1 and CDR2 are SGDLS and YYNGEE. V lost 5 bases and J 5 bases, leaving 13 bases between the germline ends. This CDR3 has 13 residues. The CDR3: CASSLSFGETQYF. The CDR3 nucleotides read TGTGCCAGCAGTCTCTCCTTCGGGGAGACCCAGTACTTC.